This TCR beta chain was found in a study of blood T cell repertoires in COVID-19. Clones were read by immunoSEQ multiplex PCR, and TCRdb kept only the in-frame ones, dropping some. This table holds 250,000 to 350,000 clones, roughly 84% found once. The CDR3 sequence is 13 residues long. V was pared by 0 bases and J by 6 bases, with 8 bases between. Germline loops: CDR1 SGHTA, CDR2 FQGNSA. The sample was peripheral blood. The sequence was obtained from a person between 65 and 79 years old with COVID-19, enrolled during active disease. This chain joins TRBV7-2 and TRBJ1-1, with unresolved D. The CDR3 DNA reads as TGTGCCAGCAGCTTAGCGGTGGGCCCTGAAGCTTTCTTT. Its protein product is CASSLAVGPEAFF.